This TCR beta chain stems from a study of blood T cells in healthy people across ages. Study results and limitations: Both naive CD4+ cell counts and diversity were greater in long-lived donors than in aged donors. Observed TCR beta diversity showed a strong correlation with the percentage of naive T cells as measured by flow cytometry. TCR beta diversity, measured per million T cells, fell in a roughly linear way with age.

Total RNA, at least 5 micrograms per sample, was extracted from PBMCs. Sample-barcoded 5' priming and a J-beta primer mix drove a second PCR of 7 to 11 cycles. TCRdb re-called the 5' RACE reads through MiXCR, storing one row per CDR3 protein. The table records about 1.6 million distinct CDR3 sequences, about 35% of them present only once. This clonotype appeared a few times. Antigen: not known. The CDR3 contains 13 residues. Trimming left V 3 bases short and J 4 bases short, with 10 bases between. Per germline, CDR1 DFQATT and CDR2 SNEGSKA (reference sequence). The sequencing sample was made of blood. This TCR derives from a woman aged 30 to 39 in good health. The chain recombines TRBV20-1 with TRBJ1-5; D ambiguous. This CDR3 reads CSASSRRNQPQHF. In nucleotides, the CDR3 is TGCAGTGCTAGTTCCAGAAGGAATCAGCCCCAGCATTTT.